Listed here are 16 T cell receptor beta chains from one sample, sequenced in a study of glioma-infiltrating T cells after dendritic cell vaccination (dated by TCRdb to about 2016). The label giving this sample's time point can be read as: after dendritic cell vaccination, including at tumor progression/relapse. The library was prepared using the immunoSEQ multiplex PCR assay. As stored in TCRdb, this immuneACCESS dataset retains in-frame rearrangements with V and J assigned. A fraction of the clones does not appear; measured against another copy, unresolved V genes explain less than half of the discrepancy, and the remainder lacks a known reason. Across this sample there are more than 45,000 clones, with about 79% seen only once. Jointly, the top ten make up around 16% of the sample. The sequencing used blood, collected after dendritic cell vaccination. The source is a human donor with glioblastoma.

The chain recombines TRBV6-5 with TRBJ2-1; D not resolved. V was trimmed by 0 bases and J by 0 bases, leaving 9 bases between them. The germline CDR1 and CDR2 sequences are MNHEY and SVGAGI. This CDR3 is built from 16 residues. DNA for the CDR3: TGTGCCAGCAGTTACTCAGCCCTAAGCTCCTACAATGAGCAGTTCTTC. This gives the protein CASSYSALSSYNEQFF.

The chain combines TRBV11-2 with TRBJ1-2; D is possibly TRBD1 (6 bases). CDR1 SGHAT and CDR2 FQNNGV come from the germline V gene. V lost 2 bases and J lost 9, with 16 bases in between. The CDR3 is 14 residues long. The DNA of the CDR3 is TGTGCCAGCAGCTTATTGAGGACAGCTATCCGCTACACCTTC. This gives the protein CASSLLRTAIRYTF.

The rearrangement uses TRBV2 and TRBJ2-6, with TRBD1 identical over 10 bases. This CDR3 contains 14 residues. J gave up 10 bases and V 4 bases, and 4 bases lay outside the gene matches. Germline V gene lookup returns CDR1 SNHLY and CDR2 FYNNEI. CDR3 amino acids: CASSGDRGPNVLTF. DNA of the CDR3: TGTGCCAGCAGTGGAGACAGGGGGCCAAACGTCCTGACTTTC.

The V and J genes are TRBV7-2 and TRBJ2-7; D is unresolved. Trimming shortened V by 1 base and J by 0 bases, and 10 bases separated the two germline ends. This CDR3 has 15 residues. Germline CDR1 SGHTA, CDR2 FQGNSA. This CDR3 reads CASSLDQAFSYEQYF. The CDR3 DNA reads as TGTGCCAGCAGCTTAGACCAGGCCTTCTCCTACGAGCAGTACTTC.

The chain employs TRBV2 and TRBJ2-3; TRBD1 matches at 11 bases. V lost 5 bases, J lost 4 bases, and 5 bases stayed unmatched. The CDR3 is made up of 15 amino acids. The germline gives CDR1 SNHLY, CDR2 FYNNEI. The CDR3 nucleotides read TGTGCCAGCAGTACGGACAGGGGGCGTCCAGATACGCAGTATTTT. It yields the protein CASSTDRGRPDTQYF.

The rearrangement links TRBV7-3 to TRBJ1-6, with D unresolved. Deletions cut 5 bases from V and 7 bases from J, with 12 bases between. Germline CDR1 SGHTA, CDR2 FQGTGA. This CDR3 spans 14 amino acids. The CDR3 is CASSMRVENSPLHF. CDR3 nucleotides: TGTGCCAGCAGCATGAGAGTTGAGAATTCACCCCTCCACTTT. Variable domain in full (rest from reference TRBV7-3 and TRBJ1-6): GAGVSQTPSNKVTEKGKYVELRCDPISGHTALYWYRQSLGQGPEFLIYFQGTGAADDSGLPNDRFFAVRPEGSVSTLKIQRTERGDSAVYLCASSMRVENSPLHFGNGTRLTVT.

Here the CDR3 DNA reads TGCAGCGTAGGGGTGGGGCACGGAGCTTTCTTT. Its translation: CSVGVGHGAFF. This chain joins TRBV29-1 and TRBJ1-1; a weak D match, TRBD1 (5 bases). V was trimmed by 6 bases and J by 10 bases, leaving 15 bases between them. The CDR3 runs to 11 residues. Germline CDR1 is SQVTM and CDR2 is ANQGSEA.

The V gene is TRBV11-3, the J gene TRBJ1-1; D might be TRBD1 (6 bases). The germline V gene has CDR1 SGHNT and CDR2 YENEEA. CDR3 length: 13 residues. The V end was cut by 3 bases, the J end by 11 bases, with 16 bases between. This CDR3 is CASSLGGGARAFF. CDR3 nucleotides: TGTGCCAGCAGCTTGGGAGGGGGGGCTCGCGCTTTCTTT.

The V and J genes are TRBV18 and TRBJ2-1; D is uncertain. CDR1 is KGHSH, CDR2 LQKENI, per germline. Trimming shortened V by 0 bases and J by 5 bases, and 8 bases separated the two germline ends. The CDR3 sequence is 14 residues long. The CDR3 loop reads CASSPPDNHNEQFF. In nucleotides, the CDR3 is TGTGCCAGCTCACCACCTGACAACCACAATGAGCAGTTCTTC.

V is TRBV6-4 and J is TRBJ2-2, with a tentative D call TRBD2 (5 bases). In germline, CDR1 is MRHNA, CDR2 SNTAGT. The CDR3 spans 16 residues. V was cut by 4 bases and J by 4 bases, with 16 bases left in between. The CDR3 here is CASSVTDTSTTGELFF. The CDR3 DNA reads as TGTGCCAGCAGTGTTACCGATACTAGTACCACCGGGGAGCTGTTTTTT.

The CDR3 DNA sequence: TGTGCCAGCAGTTTACGAACTAGCGGGGGGGAGGCAGATACGCAGTATTTT. Its protein product is CASSLRTSGGEADTQYF. This rearrangement joins TRBV27 to TRBJ2-3, with 13 bases lining up with TRBD2. The junction had 6 bases not matched to a gene; V was cut back by 2 bases and J by 4 bases. The CDR3 totals 17 residues. Germline values: CDR1 MNHEY, CDR2 SMNVEV (reference sequence).

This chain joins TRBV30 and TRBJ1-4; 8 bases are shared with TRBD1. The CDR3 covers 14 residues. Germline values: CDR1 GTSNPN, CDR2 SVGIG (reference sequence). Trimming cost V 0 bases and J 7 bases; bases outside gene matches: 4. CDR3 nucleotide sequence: TGTGCCTGGAGTGTTCAGGGGGCGGTTGAAAAACTGTTTTTT. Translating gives CAWSVQGAVEKLFF.

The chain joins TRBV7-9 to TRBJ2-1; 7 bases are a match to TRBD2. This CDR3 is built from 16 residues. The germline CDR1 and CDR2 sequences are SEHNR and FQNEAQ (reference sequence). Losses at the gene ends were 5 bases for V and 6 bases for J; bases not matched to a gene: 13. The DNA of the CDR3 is TGTGCCAGCAGCCCCCCCCGCCGCGGGGGATCCAATGAGCAGTTCTTC. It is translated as CASSPPRRGGSNEQFF.

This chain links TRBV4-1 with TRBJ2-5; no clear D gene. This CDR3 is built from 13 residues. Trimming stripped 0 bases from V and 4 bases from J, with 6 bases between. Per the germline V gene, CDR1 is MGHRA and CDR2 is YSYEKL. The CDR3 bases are TGCGCCAGCAGCCAAGAGTCATTAGAGACCCAGTACTTC. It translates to CASSQESLETQYF.

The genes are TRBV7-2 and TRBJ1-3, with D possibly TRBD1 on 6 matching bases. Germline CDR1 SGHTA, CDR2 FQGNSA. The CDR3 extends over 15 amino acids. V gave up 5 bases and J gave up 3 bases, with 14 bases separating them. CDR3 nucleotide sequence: TGTGCCAGCAGCCTTCAACAGGGCGGTGGAAACACCATATATTTT. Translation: CASSLQQGGGNTIYF.

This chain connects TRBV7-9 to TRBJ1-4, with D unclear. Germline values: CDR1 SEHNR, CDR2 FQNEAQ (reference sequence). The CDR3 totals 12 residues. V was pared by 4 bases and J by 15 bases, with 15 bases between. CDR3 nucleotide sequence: TGTGCCAGCAGCTCGGTTGGGCCACAAGTGTTTTTT. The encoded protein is CASSSVGPQVFF. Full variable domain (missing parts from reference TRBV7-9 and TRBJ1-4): DTGVSQNPRHKITKRGQNVTFRCDPISEHNRLYWYRQTLGQGPEFLTYFQNEAQLEKSRLLSDRFSAERPKGSFSTLEIQRTEQGDSAMYLCASSSVGPQVFFGSGTQLSVL.